The rows below give T cell receptor beta chains drawn from one sample of a study of OX40 agonist ivuxolimab in advanced cancers. Sequencing was performed with immunoSEQ multiplex PCR; in TCRdb, only in-frame clones are kept and a portion is missing. The data contain about 10,000 clones, 85% to 90% of them seen just once; the ten biggest clones take up 10% to 15%. This specimen consisted of CD4+ or CD8+ T cells sorted from blood, obtained in a trial of the OX40 agonist ivuxolimab. These receptors were collected from an adult with an advanced solid tumor such as melanoma, head and neck, liver or kidney cancer. CDR3s include the opening cysteine and the closing phenylalanine or tryptophan. Each record gives: J gene, V gene, D gene, clone size, CDR3 protein. The D gene is left open where the match is weak. Where a row states a size, it is once, few, many or the class of an expanded clone; other rows omit it.

j_call: TRBJ2-1
v_call: TRBV10-1
d_call: -
clone_size: few
cdr3_aa: CASSESWQEQFF

j_call: TRBJ1-4
v_call: TRBV4-1
d_call: TRBD1
clone_size: few
cdr3_aa: CASSQEDRVTTNEKLFF

j_call: TRBJ2-7
v_call: TRBV5-1
d_call: -
clone_size: few
cdr3_aa: CATNEGGPPYEQYF

j_call: TRBJ1-1
v_call: TRBV10-1
d_call: -
clone_size: -
cdr3_aa: CASSDPGQNTEAFF

j_call: TRBJ2-1
v_call: TRBV6-5
d_call: -
clone_size: -
cdr3_aa: CASSYSLGGEQFF

j_call: TRBJ2-2
v_call: TRBV11-3
d_call: -
clone_size: -
cdr3_aa: CASSLDRGTGELFF

j_call: TRBJ2-1
v_call: TRBV7-9
d_call: -
clone_size: few
cdr3_aa: CASSLVAESYNEQFF

j_call: TRBJ1-6
v_call: TRBV9
d_call: TRBD1
clone_size: few
cdr3_aa: CASRDRGYSPLHF

j_call: TRBJ2-1
v_call: TRBV10-2
d_call: TRBD2
clone_size: -
cdr3_aa: CPTRRPGLAGRHEQFF

j_call: TRBJ2-1
v_call: TRBV7-9
d_call: TRBD1
clone_size: -
cdr3_aa: CASSSHRGSSYNEQFF

j_call: TRBJ1-5
v_call: TRBV27
d_call: TRBD1
clone_size: -
cdr3_aa: CASSPGTGHQPQHF

j_call: TRBJ2-6
v_call: TRBV9
d_call: -
clone_size: -
cdr3_aa: CASSWGDSGANVLTF

j_call: TRBJ2-7
v_call: TRBV19
d_call: TRBD1
clone_size: -
cdr3_aa: CASSYTRDSLYEQYF

j_call: TRBJ2-7
v_call: TRBV21-1
d_call: -
clone_size: once
cdr3_aa: CASSKGTGGYEQYF

j_call: TRBJ1-5
v_call: TRBV28
d_call: -
clone_size: -
cdr3_aa: CASSFVGGSSNQPQHF

j_call: TRBJ2-3
v_call: TRBV6-1
d_call: TRBD2
clone_size: -
cdr3_aa: CASSEAPLAGGRDTQYF

j_call: TRBJ2-1
v_call: TRBV2
d_call: -
clone_size: -
cdr3_aa: CASREEVAAVHEQFF

j_call: TRBJ2-1
v_call: TRBV19
d_call: TRBD1
clone_size: -
cdr3_aa: CASSMTGGGEQFF

j_call: TRBJ2-7
v_call: TRBV7-6
d_call: TRBD1
clone_size: -
cdr3_aa: CASSLGGTGGREQYF

j_call: TRBJ2-7
v_call: TRBV5-1
d_call: -
clone_size: -
cdr3_aa: CASSLSGFYEQYF

j_call: -
v_call: TRBV4-1
d_call: TRBD2
clone_size: -
cdr3_aa: CASSQVGSGGSEQYF

j_call: TRBJ2-7
v_call: TRBV28
d_call: -
clone_size: -
cdr3_aa: CASSLQGRNYEQYF

j_call: TRBJ2-5
v_call: TRBV7-6
d_call: TRBD1
clone_size: -
cdr3_aa: CASSEHRGREETQYF

j_call: TRBJ1-1
v_call: TRBV27
d_call: -
clone_size: few
cdr3_aa: CASSSGPYTEAFF

j_call: TRBJ1-1
v_call: TRBV5-4
d_call: -
clone_size: -
cdr3_aa: CASSLELAAMNTEAFF

j_call: TRBJ2-7
v_call: TRBV11-2
d_call: -
clone_size: large
cdr3_aa: CASSLRGLEQYF

j_call: TRBJ2-7
v_call: TRBV7-9
d_call: -
clone_size: -
cdr3_aa: CASSSRDSRSYEQYF

j_call: TRBJ2-5
v_call: TRBV4-1
d_call: TRBD2
clone_size: -
cdr3_aa: CASSLQSGGAGTQYF

j_call: TRBJ1-4
v_call: TRBV6-6
d_call: -
clone_size: -
cdr3_aa: CASSDSQGREKLFF

j_call: TRBJ2-2
v_call: TRBV11-2
d_call: -
clone_size: -
cdr3_aa: CASSLGGTGELFF

j_call: TRBJ1-1
v_call: TRBV6-5
d_call: TRBD1
clone_size: -
cdr3_aa: CASRQDRGTEAFF

j_call: TRBJ1-2
v_call: TRBV7-8
d_call: -
clone_size: -
cdr3_aa: CASSPGGGPAGGYTF

j_call: TRBJ2-1
v_call: TRBV19
d_call: -
clone_size: -
cdr3_aa: CASTAQGEVNEQFF

j_call: TRBJ2-7
v_call: TRBV5-1
d_call: -
clone_size: -
cdr3_aa: CASAGQGREQYF

j_call: TRBJ2-5
v_call: TRBV9
d_call: TRBD1
clone_size: -
cdr3_aa: CASSPTGKGETQYF

j_call: TRBJ1-6
v_call: TRBV29-1
d_call: TRBD1
clone_size: -
cdr3_aa: CSVDQGAGSPLHF

j_call: TRBJ2-1
v_call: TRBV13
d_call: -
clone_size: -
cdr3_aa: CASTFGDTTYNEQFF